The 9 T cell receptor beta chains given below trace back to one sample, sequenced in a study of blood T cells in healthy people across ages. A sample-barcoded 5' primer and a J-beta primer mix were used in a second PCR of about 7 to 11 cycles. TCRdb called the 5' RACE reads again in MiXCR, with one record for every CDR3 protein. The sample has more than 650,000 distinct CDR3 sequences, 20% to 30% seen once. Another study also made use of these data, one on T cells of mothers and their children.

The material sequenced was blood. The receptors were sampled from a boy aged 10-17 years in good health.

The CDR3 nucleotides read TGTGCCAGTAGCCCAGGGGGGACCTATGGCTACACCTTC. It is translated as CASSPGGTYGYTF. This chain connects TRBV19 to TRBJ1-2; 7 positions match TRBD1. Trimming at V came to 6 bases and at J to 4 bases, leaving 5 bases not matched to a gene. Germline-derived CDR1 and CDR2 are LNHDA and SQIVND (reference sequence). This CDR3 has 13 residues.

This clonotype has a handful of counts. The V gene is TRBV7-3, the J gene TRBJ2-5; D gene uncertain. The last part of the DNA fits TRBJ2-7 better; the J call may be wrong. The CDR3 length is 16 residues. The germline V gene encodes CDR1 SGHTA and CDR2 FQGTGA. The CDR3 DNA sequence: TGTGCCAGCAGCTTAAAAGTCCCGGTGGGGTCCTACGAGCAGTACTTC. Its protein is CASSLKVPVGSYEQYF.

This clonotype turned up a few times. The V call is TRBV6-5, the J call TRBJ1-2; the match to TRBD1 covers 7 bases. The CDR3 extends over 15 amino acids. CDR1 is MNHEY, CDR2 SVGAGI, per germline. V lost 0 bases and J lost 8; bases outside the gene matches: 9. The CDR3 DNA follows: TGTGCCAGCAGTTACTCAGCACAGGGGACGGTCGGCTACACCTTC. Translated: CASSYSAQGTVGYTF.

The V and J genes are TRBV28 and TRBJ1-6; D is uncertain. Germline-derived CDR1 and CDR2 are MDHEN and SYDVKM. V was shortened by 7 bases and J by 11 bases, with 30 bases between the two germline ends. The CDR3 covers 18 residues. In DNA, the CDR3 is TGTGCCAGCACCCTATGGGCCCGGGCCCTTGGGGAGGCGACACCCCTCCACTTT. Its protein is CASTLWARALGEATPLHF.

The chain links TRBV7-6 to TRBJ2-1, with TRBD2 matching over 8 bases. Germline CDR1 reads SGHVS; CDR2 reads FNYEAQ. Trimming took 2 bases from V and 5 from J; bases not matched to a gene: 8. The CDR3 is 16 residues long. CDR3 protein: CASSLSPGGIDNEQFF. The CDR3 coding sequence is TGTGCCAGCAGCTTATCCCCGGGGGGGATCGACAATGAGCAGTTCTTC.

The rearrangement joins TRBV3-1 to TRBJ1-1, with no clear D. The CDR3 spans 13 residues. Trimming took off 1 base at V and 4 bases at J, with 7 bases between the two ends. CDR1 is LGHDT and CDR2 is YNNKEL in the germline V gene (reference sequence). For the CDR3, the DNA is TGTGCCAGCAGCCAAGGGGCGGGCACTGAAGCTTTCTTT. Protein product: CASSQGAGTEAFF.

This clonotype was detected a few times. The rearrangement joins TRBV7-2 to TRBJ1-2, with D unclear. Germline CDR1 and CDR2: SGHTA and FQGNSA. This CDR3 comprises 14 residues. The germline V and J ends were trimmed by 5 bases and 2 bases, with 12 bases remaining between them. In nucleotides, the CDR3 is TGTGCCAGCAGCCTAAGGACCGAAAACTATGGCTACACCTTC. This gives the protein CASSLRTENYGYTF.

The CDR3 sequence: CSARDRRAPPDTQYF. The CDR3 region has the DNA TGCAGTGCTAGAGATAGGAGGGCGCCCCCAGATACGCAGTATTTT. V gene TRBV20-1 combines with J gene TRBJ2-3, with D possibly TRBD2 on 6 matching bases. V was shortened by 0 bases and J by 4 bases, with 14 bases between the two germline ends. The CDR3 has 15 amino acids. Germline CDR1 is DFQATT and CDR2 is SNEGSKA (reference sequence).

A remark on this clonotype: A junction boundary mismatches the germline segment, possibly from a read error. This rearrangement joins TRBV6-5 to TRBJ2-2; the D gene is possibly TRBD2 (6 bases). The CDR3 is 14 amino acids. Germline V CDR1 and CDR2: MNHEY, SVGAGI. The CDR3: CASSSFRGTGEVFF. DNA of the CDR3: TGTGCCAGCAGCTCCTTCCGTGGCACCGGGGAGGTGTTTTTT.